The rows below give T cell receptor beta chains drawn from one sample of a study of cytotoxic CD8 clonotypes in ibrutinib-treated CLL. Assay used: immunoSEQ multiplex PCR; TCRdb lists only in-frame clones, some missing. Of 30,000 to 40,000 clones listed, more than 65% are singletons. The sample was PBMCs, taken before ibrutinib treatment. The receptors shown here come from a human donor with chronic lymphocytic leukemia. Both conserved end residues are part of each CDR3. Each record gives: D gene, clone size, V gene, J gene, CDR3 DNA, CDR3 protein. D genes are given only for firm matches. Expanded clones are given a class, and other clones once, few, many or no size at all.

>.|few|TRBV7-2|TRBJ2-5
TGTGCCAGCAGCTTAGTGGGTCGGGAGACCCAGTACTTC
CASSLVGRETQYF
>.|.|TRBV5-6|TRBJ2-7
TGTGCCAGCAGCTTGTTCGGCGGTGCCTACGAGCAGTACTTC
CASSLFGGAYEQYF
>.|medium-sized|TRBV27|TRBJ1-4
TGTGCCAGCAGTTCCCAGACAGGAGGGAATGAAAAACTGTTTTTT
CASSSQTGGNEKLFF
>TRBD1|.|TRBV5-1|TRBJ2-7
TGCGCCAGCAGCTTCGGGACAGGGGCCTACGAGCAGTACTTC
CASSFGTGAYEQYF
>.|few|TRBV6-1|TRBJ2-2
TGTGCCAGCAGTGAGACTAGTCTAAACACCGGGGAGCTGTTTTTT
CASSETSLNTGELFF
>TRBD1|.|TRBV4-3|TRBJ2-7
TGCGCCAGCAGCTATTCCGGGACAGGGGAGTCCTACGAGCAGTACTTC
CASSYSGTGESYEQYF
>.|.|TRBV6-5|TRBJ2-7
TGTGCCAGTAAATTCAGGGTGTCTAGTACCTACGAGCAGTACTTC
CASKFRVSSTYEQYF
>.|.|TRBV27|TRBJ2-3
TGTGCCAGCAGTCCCCTGATCGATCTAACGACAGATACGCAGTATTTT
CASSPLIDLTTDTQYF
>TRBD2|.|TRBV6-5|TRBJ2-7
TGTGCCAGCGCCGGGAGGGGGACTCTCCCCTCGTACTTC
CASAGRGTLPSYF
>.|.|TRBV19|TRBJ2-5
TGTGCCAGTAGAAGGGGGGGAACGGAGACCCAGTACTTC
CASRRGGTETQYF
>TRBD1|.|TRBV18|TRBJ1-5
TGTGCCAGCTCACCCCGGGACAGGATCAATCAGCCCCAGCATTTT
CASSPRDRINQPQHF
>TRBD1|.|TRBV2|TRBJ1-5
TGTGCCAGCAGGGCCGGGACAGGGTTGGGTAGCAATCAGCCCCAGCATTTT
CASRAGTGLGSNQPQHF
>.|few|TRBV6-5|TRBJ1-1
TGTGCCAGCAGTTGGAACACTGAAGCTTTCTTT
CASSWNTEAFF
>TRBD1|few|TRBV6-1|TRBJ2-4
TGTGCCAGCAGTGAAGCTCCGGGACAGGGAAACATTCAGTACTTC
CASSEAPGQGNIQYF
>TRBD1|.|TRBV6-1|TRBJ2-6
TGTGCCAGCAGTGTACAGGGGGTGTTAGGTCACTCTGGGGCCAACGTCCTGACTTTC
CASSVQGVLGHSGANVLTF
>.|.|TRBV12-5|TRBJ2-7
TGTGCTAGTGGTTTTGGGGCAACCTACGAGCAGTACTTC
CASGFGATYEQYF
>.|few|TRBV6-1|TRBJ1-2
TGTGCCAGCATCGAGGAGAACTATGGCTACACCTTC
CASIEENYGYTF
>.|.|TRBV21-1|TRBJ2-5
TGTGCCAGCAGTCCGGATTTGGACCAGACCCAGTACTTC
CASSPDLDQTQYF
>.|.|TRBV5-1|TRBJ2-1
TGCGCCAGCAGCTTGGCCCAGGGCACCACCTACAATGAGCAGTTCTTC
CASSLAQGTTYNEQFF
>.|.|TRBV11-2|TRBJ1-4
TGTGCCAGCAGCATAAATCCAGGGGAGGGCGAAAAACTGTTTTTT
CASSINPGEGEKLFF
>.|few|TRBV5-1|TRBJ2-7
TGCGCCAGCAGCGCCTCGGGACACGACTACGAGCAGTACTTC
CASSASGHDYEQYF
>.|medium-sized|TRBV11-2|TRBJ1-2
TGTGCCAGCAGCTTAGACGGGGGGATTAGTTATGGCTACACCTTC
CASSLDGGISYGYTF
>.|.|TRBV7-9|TRBJ1-2
TGTGCCAGCAGCCCACCGGGAACCCCTCGAGGAAAGGGCTACACCTTC
CASSPPGTPRGKGYTF
>.|few|TRBV29-1|TRBJ1-6
TGCAGCGTTGAAGTGGTAGGCCACTTT
CSVEVVGHF
>.|.|TRBV5-1|TRBJ2-2
TGCGCCAGCGGGGGTACAAACACCGGGGAGCTGTTTTTT
CASGGTNTGELFF
>TRBD2|once|TRBV9|TRBJ2-1
TGTGCCAGCAGCGGACCGTTAGCGGGGACGAACAATGAGCAGTTCTTC
CASSGPLAGTNNEQFF
>.|.|TRBV10-3|TRBJ2-5
TGTGCCATCAGACTTCAGGACAGATGGGGCCAAGAGACCCAGTACTTC
CAIRLQDRWGQETQYF
>.|.|TRBV18|TRBJ2-7
TGTGCCAGCTCACCTGTCAGGACTAGGGGGTACGAGCAGTACTTC
CASSPVRTRGYEQYF
>TRBD1|few|TRBV11-2|TRBJ2-7
TGTGCCAGCAGTCGGACAGGGGGCGTCTACGAGCAGTACTTC
CASSRTGGVYEQYF
>.|.|TRBV28|TRBJ2-4
TGTGCCAGCAGTTTTTGGGCAGGACTAGCCAAAAACATTCAGTACTTC
CASSFWAGLAKNIQYF
>.|.|TRBV19|TRBJ2-1
TGTGCCAGTAGCCCAGGGTCCCCTAATGAGCAGTTCTTC
CASSPGSPNEQFF
>.|once|TRBV28|TRBJ2-5
TGTGCCAGCAGTTTATCGGGTACCGGGAGCCAAGAGACCCAGTACTTC
CASSLSGTGSQETQYF
>TRBD2|.|TRBV6-1|TRBJ2-7
TGTGCCAGCATAGCTAGCGGTCCCTACGAGCAGTACTTC
CASIASGPYEQYF
>TRBD2|.|TRBV7-6|TRBJ2-7
TGTGCCAGCAGCTTAGGGACTAGCGCTGGCTCCTACGAGCAGTACTTC
CASSLGTSAGSYEQYF
>TRBD2|.|TRBV28|TRBJ2-7
TGTGCCAGCAGTTCTCAGGGACTAGCGGTCTACGAGCAGTACTTC
CASSSQGLAVYEQYF
>.|.|TRBV19|TRBJ1-1
TGTGCCAGTATGAGGGGGGGAATGAACACTGAAGCTTTCTTT
CASMRGGMNTEAFF
>TRBD1|.|TRBV5-1|TRBJ2-7
TGCGCCAGCCACAGACAGGGGGATGCCTACGAGCAGTACTTC
CASHRQGDAYEQYF
>TRBD2|.|TRBV11-3|TRBJ2-7
TGTGCCAGCAGGTTCAGGACTAGCGGGACCTACGAGCAGTACTTC
CASRFRTSGTYEQYF
>.|.|TRBV7-9|TRBJ2-3
TGTGCCAGCAGCTTAGCGGGGTTTGGCACAGATACGCAGTATTTT
CASSLAGFGTDTQYF
>.|.|TRBV15|TRBJ2-7
TGTGCCACCAGCAGAGGGGGTGGCAGGGGATACGAGCAGTACTTC
CATSRGGGRGYEQYF
>.|few|TRBV5-6|TRBJ2-2
TGTGCCAGCAGCTTGGCCTCGGGGCGTTACACCGGGGAGCTGTTTTTT
CASSLASGRYTGELFF